What follows are 31 T cell receptor beta chains derived from one specimen sequenced in a study of long-term antiretroviral therapy in people with HIV. They ran version v3.0 of the immunoSEQ assay at survey level. The repertoire was sequenced with immunoSEQ multiplex PCR; TCRdb's copy has only in-frame clones and lacks some. The data contain roughly 18,000 clones, about 81% of them seen just once; the ten biggest clones take up around 15%. The sample consisted of unsorted PBMCs, taken 0.3 years after starting antiretroviral therapy. The source of these receptors is a woman aged 45 to 65 with HIV.

V gene TRBV27 combines with J gene TRBJ2-7; TRBD1 aligns across 7 bases. From germline, CDR1 is MNHEY and CDR2 SMNVEV (reference sequence). The CDR3 is made up of 14 amino acids. V shed 7 bases and J 3 bases; nucleotides not matched to a gene: 9. The CDR3: CASKYWAGGYEQYF. In DNA form, the CDR3 reads TGTGCCAGCAAGTACTGGGCAGGGGGCTACGAGCAGTACTTC.

The V gene is TRBV10-2, the J gene TRBJ2-7; 14 positions match TRBD2. V lost 8 bases and J lost 2; bases outside the gene matches: 2. Per the germline V gene, CDR1 is WSHSY and CDR2 is SAAADI. This CDR3 region has 14 residues. The CDR3 reads CASSTSGGAYEQYV. The DNA for the CDR3 is TGCGCCAGCTCGACTAGCGGGGGGGCCTACGAGCAGTACGTC.

The chain couples TRBV5-1 to TRBJ2-3; the match to TRBD2 covers 7 bases. V dropped 4 bases and J dropped 6; count of bases not matched to a gene: 2. This CDR3 contains 12 residues. Germline CDR1 reads SGHRS; CDR2 reads YFSETQ. DNA for the CDR3: TGCGCCAGCAGCAAGGGAGGGGATACGCAGTATTTT. This translates into CASSKGGDTQYF.

This sequence joins TRBV4-1 and TRBJ1-5; D is ambiguous. Trimming pared 1 base from V and 6 bases from J, leaving 10 bases between. The CDR3 loop spans 14 amino acids. Germline V gene lookup returns CDR1 MGHRA and CDR2 YSYEKL. CDR3 coding DNA: TGCGCCAGCAGCCAAGGGACCGCTATTCAGCCCCAGCATTTT. Its translation is CASSQGTAIQPQHF.

The gene calls are TRBV25-1 and TRBJ1-1; D unclear. Germline V CDR1 and CDR2: MGHDK, SYGVNS. Trimming took off 5 bases at V and 1 base at J, with 11 bases between the two ends. This CDR3 spans 14 amino acids. The CDR3 protein is CASSPPGPNTEAFF. The DNA for the CDR3 is TGTGCCAGCAGTCCTCCGGGCCCGAACACTGAAGCTTTCTTT.

A single count supports this clone. The CDR3 region is CASSLDIWVNEQFF. The CDR3 DNA follows: TGTGCCAGCAGCTTAGACATCTGGGTTAATGAGCAGTTCTTC. This chain joins TRBV7-8 and TRBJ2-1; D is undetermined. Trimming cost V 1 base and J 7 bases, with 11 bases left between them. Germline V gene sequence: CDR1 SGHVS, CDR2 FQNEAQ. The CDR3 is 14 amino acids. The full variable domain, with the rest looked up from reference TRBV7-8 and TRBJ2-1, is GAGVSQSPRYKVAKRGQDVALRCDPISGHVSLFWYQQALGQGPEFLTYFQNEAQLDKSGLPSDRFFAERPEGSVSTLKIQRTQQEDSAVYLCASSLDIWVNEQFFGPGTRLTVL.

The chain recombines TRBV11-2 with TRBJ2-7, with TRBD1 matching 8 bases. Looked up from germline, CDR1 is SGHAT and CDR2 is FQNNGV. The CDR3 runs 16 residues. The J segment lost 1 base and the V segment lost 5 bases, leaving 10 bases of the junction unmatched. CDR3: CASSDPRDRLSYEQYF. In DNA form, the CDR3 reads TGTGCCAGCAGCGACCCCCGGGACAGGTTGTCCTACGAGCAGTACTTC.

The V gene is TRBV7-9, the J gene TRBJ1-1; 12 bases match TRBD1. With V trimmed by 5 bases and J by 2 bases, 3 bases remained unmatched. The CDR3 sequence is 15 residues long. The germline gives CDR1 SEHNR, CDR2 FQNEAQ (reference sequence). As DNA, the CDR3 is TGTGCCAGCAGCCCGGGGACAGGGGGCAACACTGAAGCTTTCTTT. Translation: CASSPGTGGNTEAFF.

The chain recombines TRBV5-3 with TRBJ2-5, with 11 positions matching TRBD1. TRBV5-3 is labeled an ORF, and its function is uncertain. The V segment lost 8 bases and the J segment 5 bases; nucleotides outside the gene matches: 11. The length of the CDR3 is 15 residues. In nucleotides, the CDR3 is TGTGCCAGCACCACCGGGACAGGGGGTTTGGAGACCCAGTACTTC. This gives the protein CASTTGTGGLETQYF.

This chain links TRBV4-2 with TRBJ1-6; D may be TRBD1 (6 bases). CDR3 length: 16 amino acids. Germline V gene lookup returns CDR1 LGHNA and CDR2 YNFKEQ. Trimming stripped 0 bases from V and 7 bases from J, with 13 bases between. Here the CDR3 reads CASSQEGGVLNSPLHF. CDR3 in DNA: TGTGCCAGCAGCCAAGAGGGGGGCGTACTAAATTCACCCCTCCACTTT.

The chain uses TRBV19 and TRBJ2-7; 8 nucleotides line up with TRBD1. V trimming: 5 bases; J trimming: 6 bases; junction bases outside the gene matches: 6. The CDR3 extends over 13 amino acids. The germline CDR1 and CDR2 sequences are LNHDA and SQIVND (reference sequence). CDR3 sequence: CASSPGQGPEQYF. The CDR3 DNA reads TGTGCCAGTAGTCCAGGACAGGGCCCCGAGCAGTACTTC.

This clone was recorded once. The chain employs TRBV19 and TRBJ2-7; 10 bases are a match to TRBD2. Trimming cost V 6 bases and J 2 bases; bases outside gene matches: 10. CDR1 is LNHDA, CDR2 SQIVND, per germline (reference sequence). This CDR3 has 16 residues. DNA of the CDR3: TGTGCCAGTAGCGACTCTAGCGGGGGAAAAACCTACGAGCAGTACTTC. It codes for CASSDSSGGKTYEQYF. The full variable domain, in which reference TRBV19 and TRBJ2-7 provide the parts outside the CDR3, is DGGITQSPKYLFRKEGQNVTLSCEQNLNHDAMYWYRQDPGQGLRLIYYSQIVNDFQKGDIAEGYSVSREKKESFPLTVTSAQKNPTAFYLCASSDSSGGKTYEQYFGPGTRLTVT.

This chain joins TRBV7-2 and TRBJ2-7, with D uncertain. Germline CDR1 reads SGHTA; CDR2 reads FQGNSA. Trimming left V 1 base short and J 5 bases short, with 9 bases between. This CDR3 is 13 amino acids long. For the CDR3, the DNA is TGTGCCAGCAGCTTAGTCCGTGGGGACGAGCAGTACTTC. Protein sequence: CASSLVRGDEQYF.

The V call is TRBV5-1, the J call TRBJ2-3; D may be TRBD2 (5 bases). CDR3 size: 12 residues. Trimming shortened V by 0 bases and J by 6 bases, and 5 bases separated the two germline ends. Germline-derived CDR1 and CDR2 are SGHRS and YFSETQ. CDR3 amino acids: CASSLGEDTQYF. The DNA of the CDR3 is TGCGCCAGCAGCTTGGGGGAGGATACGCAGTATTTT.

The rearrangement links TRBV29-1 to TRBJ2-5, with D perhaps assigned TRBD1 or TRBD2 (6 bases each). Per germline, CDR1 SQVTM and CDR2 ANQGSEA. The CDR3 has 13 residues. Trimming shortened V by 6 bases and J by 3 bases, and 14 bases separated the two germline ends. This CDR3 reads CSVGGGEEETQYF. In DNA form, the CDR3 reads TGCAGCGTAGGGGGAGGAGAGGAAGAGACCCAGTACTTC. The full variable domain, completed using reference TRBV29-1 and TRBJ2-5, is SAVISQKPSRDICQRGTSLTIQCQVDSQVTMMFWYRQQPGQSLTLIATANQGSEATYESGFVIDKFPISRPNLTFSTLTVSNMSPEDSSIYLCSVGGGEEETQYFGPGTRLLVL.

The chain carries TRBV29-1 and TRBJ2-1, with D uncertain. This CDR3 is built from 15 residues. The ends were cut back, 3 bases at V and 3 bases at J, with 15 bases in the middle. CDR1 is SQVTM and CDR2 is ANQGSEA in the germline V gene. The DNA of the CDR3 is TGCAGCGTTGAGGCCCCAGCGTCCCTCTACAATGAGCAGTTCTTC. It is translated as CSVEAPASLYNEQFF.

The chain couples TRBV6-5 to TRBJ2-2, with no clear D. Germline V gives CDR1 MNHEY, CDR2 SVGAGI. The CDR3 length is 14 residues. The V gene lost 3 bases and the J gene lost 3 bases, with 8 bases spanning the gap. DNA of the CDR3: TGTGCCAGCAGTTATTCTAGGGACACCGGGGAGCTGTTTTTT. This sequence encodes CASSYSRDTGELFF.

The chain is built from TRBV5-6 and TRBJ2-2; D is possibly TRBD2 (7 bases). Trimming stripped 3 bases from V and 2 bases from J, with 17 bases between. The CDR3 totals 17 residues. Germline CDR1 and CDR2: SGHDT and YYEEEE. CDR3 sequence reads: CASSSGGGRGNTGELFF. The CDR3 DNA reads as TGTGCCAGCAGCTCTGGGGGGGGGCGCGGAAACACCGGGGAGCTGTTTTTT. The entire variable domain, with the rest obtained from reference TRBV5-6 and TRBJ2-2, is as follows: DAGVTQSPTHLIKTRGQQVTLRCSPKSGHDTVSWYQQALGQGPQFIFQYYEEEERQRGNFPDRFSGHQFPNYSSELNVNALLLGDSALYLCASSSGGGRGNTGELFFGEGSRLTVL.

This sequence joins TRBV5-4 and TRBJ2-7; TRBD2 agrees at 7 bases. The CDR3 loop spans 15 amino acids. Germline-derived CDR1 and CDR2 are SGHNT and YYREEE (reference sequence). V shed 0 bases, J shed 3 bases, and the junction held 6 bases outside the gene matches. CDR3: CASSLGSGPLYEQYF. CDR3 nucleotide sequence: TGTGCCAGCAGCTTGGGTAGCGGGCCCCTCTACGAGCAGTACTTC.

This rearrangement joins TRBV2 to TRBJ2-1, with 10 nucleotides matching TRBD1. J was trimmed by 7 bases and V by 2 bases; bases with no gene match: 5. Per the germline V gene, CDR1 is SNHLY and CDR2 is FYNNEI. The CDR3 runs 15 residues. CDR3 nucleotides: TGTGCCAGCAGTGAAAGACAGGGGGCAGTGAATGAGCAGTTCTTC. This gives the protein CASSERQGAVNEQFF.

The V gene is TRBV7-1, the J gene TRBJ1-2, with 8 bases identical to TRBD1. TRBV7-1 has ORF status, its function being uncertain. The V gene end was trimmed by 5 bases and the J gene end by 4 bases; junction bases not matched to a gene: 3. The CDR3 is 13 residues long. CDR3 protein: CASSPTGVYGYTF. CDR3 DNA: TGTGCCAGCAGCCCGACAGGGGTCTATGGCTACACCTTC.

In its sample, this clone is medium-sized. CDR3 DNA sequence: TGTGCCAGCAATGTCGGTTATCAGGAGACCCAGTACTTC. Its translation is CASNVGYQETQYF. This chain joins TRBV6-1 and TRBJ2-5, with D uncertain. Trimming pared 7 bases from V and 5 bases from J, leaving 14 bases between. The germline CDR1 and CDR2 sequences are MNHNS and SASEGT. The CDR3 contains 13 residues.

This clone occurred a few times. The chain is built from TRBV9 and TRBJ1-4; D might be TRBD1 (5 bases). From germline, CDR1 is SGDLS and CDR2 YYNGEE. The CDR3 covers 13 residues. V was clipped by 3 bases and J by 12 bases, with 15 bases between them. The chain's CDR3 is CASSAYQGWELFF. The CDR3 DNA sequence: TGTGCCAGCAGCGCATACCAGGGTTGGGAACTGTTTTTT.

The genes are TRBV29-1 and TRBJ1-2; 8 bases match TRBD1. Trimming cost V 6 bases and J 6 bases; bases outside gene matches: 15. The CDR3 is made up of 15 amino acids. In germline, CDR1 is SQVTM, CDR2 ANQGSEA. The CDR3 loop is CSVDIQPGQGNGYTF. The CDR3 nucleotides read TGCAGCGTAGACATTCAGCCCGGACAGGGTAATGGCTACACCTTC.

The chain has TRBV2 and TRBJ2-7, with 8 bases that match TRBD1. With 5 bases clipped from V and 3 bases from J, the junction kept 6 bases outside the gene matches. Per the germline V gene, CDR1 is SNHLY and CDR2 is FYNNEI. The CDR3 has 14 amino acids. The CDR3 region is CASSPPDRGYEQYV. Written as DNA, the CDR3 is TGTGCCAGCAGTCCTCCAGACAGGGGCTACGAGCAGTACGTC.

This clone came up once. The chain joins TRBV7-2 to TRBJ2-2, with 7 bases identical to TRBD1. V lost 6 bases, J lost 1 base, and 2 bases stayed unmatched. This CDR3 has 14 residues. Germline V gene data show CDR1 as SGHTA and CDR2 as FQGNSA. CDR3 nucleotide sequence: TGTGCCAGCAGGAGACAGGGGAACACCGGGGAGCTGTTTTTT. Translated: CASRRQGNTGELFF. Full variable domain (rest looked up from reference TRBV7-2 and TRBJ2-2): GAGVSQSPSNKVTEKGKDVELRCDPISGHTALYWYRQSLGQGLEFLIYFQGNSAPDKSGLPSDRFSAERTGGSVSTLTIQRTQQEDSAVYLCASRRQGNTGELFFGEGSRLTVL.

The rearrangement uses TRBV5-1 and TRBJ2-2; tentatively, D is TRBD1 (5 bases). The germline V gene has CDR1 SGHRS and CDR2 YFSETQ. This CDR3 is built from 18 residues. Trimming cost V 4 bases and J 9 bases, with 28 bases left between them. CDR3 sequence reads: CASSHPSHPTEWGRELFF. In DNA, the CDR3 is TGCGCCAGCAGCCACCCGTCCCACCCTACGGAGTGGGGCAGGGAGCTGTTTTTT.

The V gene is TRBV7-9, the J gene TRBJ1-3; 8 nucleotides line up with TRBD1. The CDR3 length is 14 residues. Looked up from germline, CDR1 is SEHNR and CDR2 is FQNEAQ (reference sequence). V lost 5 bases, J lost 4 bases, and 4 bases stayed unmatched. This CDR3 is CASSKRDRGNTIYF. The CDR3 nucleotides read TGTGCCAGCAGCAAGAGGGACAGGGGAAACACCATATATTTT.

V gene TRBV18 combines with J gene TRBJ2-6; D is unresolved. This CDR3 comprises 14 residues. Trimming took 6 bases from V and 0 from J, leaving 6 bases between them. The germline CDR1 and CDR2 sequences are KGHSH and LQKENI. The CDR3 here is CASSPYSGANVLTF. The CDR3 DNA reads as TGTGCCAGCTCCCCCTACTCTGGGGCCAACGTCCTGACTTTC.

The genes are TRBV30 and TRBJ2-2; D is tentatively TRBD1 or TRBD2 (5 bases each). V was trimmed by 4 bases and J by 5 bases, leaving 17 bases between them. The CDR3 consists of 15 residues. Germline CDR1 and CDR2: GTSNPN and SVGIG (reference sequence). The DNA for the CDR3 is TGTGCCTGGAATCAGGGACGGTCGAGAACCGGGGAGCTGTTTTTT. Amino acids: CAWNQGRSRTGELFF. The entire variable domain, with the rest obtained from reference TRBV30 and TRBJ2-2, is as follows: SQTIHQWPATLVQPVGSPLSLECTVEGTSNPNLYWYRQAAGRGLQLLFYSVGIGQISSEVPQNLSASRPQDRQFILSSKKLLLSDSGFYLCAWNQGRSRTGELFFGEGSRLTVL.

This clone was detected only a few times. The chain joins TRBV5-5 to TRBJ2-7; D gene uncertain. The CDR3 runs to 15 residues. Per the germline V gene, CDR1 is SGHKS and CDR2 is YYEKEE (reference sequence). V was cut by 2 bases and J by 0 bases, with 12 bases left in between. CDR3 in DNA: TGTGCCAGCAGCTTTTACCAGGCAGACTCCTACGAGCAGTACTTC. It is translated as CASSFYQADSYEQYF.